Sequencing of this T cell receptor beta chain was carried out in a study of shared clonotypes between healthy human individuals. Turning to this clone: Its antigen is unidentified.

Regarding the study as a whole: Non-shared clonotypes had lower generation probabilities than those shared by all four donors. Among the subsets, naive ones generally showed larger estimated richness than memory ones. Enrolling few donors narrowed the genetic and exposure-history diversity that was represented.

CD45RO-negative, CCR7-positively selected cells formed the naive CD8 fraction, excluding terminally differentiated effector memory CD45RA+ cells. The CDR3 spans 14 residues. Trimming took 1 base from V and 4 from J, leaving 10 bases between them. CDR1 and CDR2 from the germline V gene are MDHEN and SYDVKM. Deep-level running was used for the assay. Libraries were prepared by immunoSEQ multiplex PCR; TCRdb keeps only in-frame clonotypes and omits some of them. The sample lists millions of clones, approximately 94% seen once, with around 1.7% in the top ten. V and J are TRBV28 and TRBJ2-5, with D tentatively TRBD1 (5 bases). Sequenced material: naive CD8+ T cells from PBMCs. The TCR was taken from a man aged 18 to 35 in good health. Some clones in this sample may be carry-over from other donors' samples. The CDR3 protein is CASSLYPGIETQYF. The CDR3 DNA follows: TGTGCCAGCAGTTTATATCCAGGGATAGAGACCCAGTACTTC.